This T cell receptor beta chain originates from a study of Ad26.COV2.S vaccination and SARS-CoV-2 variants. Study results and caveats: Responses of spike-specific T cells (both CD8+ and CD4+) reportedly showed substantial breadth after vaccination. The TCR breadth and depth analyses may have understated or missed part of the total T cell responses.

The data were produced by immunoSEQ multiplex PCR, yet TCRdb's version contains in-frame clones alone and is incomplete. This sample has 300,000 to 500,000 clones; less than 90% occur once, and the top ten carry 3% to 3.5%. To note about this clone: Its specificity is not known.

The germline V gene encodes CDR1 MNHNS and CDR2 SASEGT. CDR3 size: 19 residues. V gave up 4 bases and J gave up 1 base; unmatched junction bases: 13. The treatment is: about 20 received Ad26.COV2.S at low or high dose, single or two shots; 5 received placebo; per-sample allocation not given. Repertoires come from day 63 after the first vaccine or placebo injection. Cohort 1b enrolled adults aged 18-55 years in Boston. The chain links TRBV6-1 to TRBJ1-1; 12 nucleotides align to TRBD1. The sequence was collected from a person between 18 and 59 years old who received the Ad26.COV2.S COVID-19 vaccine or a placebo. The sample here was peripheral blood, taken in a trial of Ad26.COV2.S vaccine versus placebo. The CDR3 loop is CASSGRGWDRGLGNTEAFF. The CDR3 nucleotides read TGTGCCAGCAGTGGTAGGGGATGGGACAGGGGGCTCGGGAACACTGAAGCTTTCTTT.